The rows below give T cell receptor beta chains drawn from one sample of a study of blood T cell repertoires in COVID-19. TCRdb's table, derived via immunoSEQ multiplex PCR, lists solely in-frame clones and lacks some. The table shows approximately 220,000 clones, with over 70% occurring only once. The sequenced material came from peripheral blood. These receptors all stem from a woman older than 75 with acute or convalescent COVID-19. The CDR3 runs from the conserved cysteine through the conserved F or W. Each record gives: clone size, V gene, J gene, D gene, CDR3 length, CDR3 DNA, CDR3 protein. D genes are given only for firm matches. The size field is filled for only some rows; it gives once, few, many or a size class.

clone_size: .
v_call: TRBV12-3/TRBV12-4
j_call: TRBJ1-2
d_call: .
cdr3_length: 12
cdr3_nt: TGTGCCAGCAGTTTGGCGGGGTGGGGCTACACCTTC
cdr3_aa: CASSLAGWGYTF

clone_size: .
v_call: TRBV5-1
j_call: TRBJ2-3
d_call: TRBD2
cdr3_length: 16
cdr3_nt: TGCGCCAGCACCCTTAGCGGGGGGGCGATTCAAGATACGCAGTATTTT
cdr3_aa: CASTLSGGAIQDTQYF

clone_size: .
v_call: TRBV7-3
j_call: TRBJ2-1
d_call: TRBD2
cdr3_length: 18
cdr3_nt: TGTGCCAGCAGCCCTTCCGCAGTAGCGGGGAGCTCCTACAATGAGCAGTTCTTC
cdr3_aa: CASSPSAVAGSSYNEQFF

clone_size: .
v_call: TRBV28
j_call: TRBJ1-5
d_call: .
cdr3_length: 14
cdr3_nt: TGTGCCATTCTCCGACAGTCCTCCAATCAGCCCCAGCATTTT
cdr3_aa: CAILRQSSNQPQHF

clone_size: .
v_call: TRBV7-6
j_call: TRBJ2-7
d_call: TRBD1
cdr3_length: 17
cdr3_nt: TGTGCCAGCAGCCCACAATTAGGGACAGGGAGCTCCTACGAGCAGTACTTC
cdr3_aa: CASSPQLGTGSSYEQYF

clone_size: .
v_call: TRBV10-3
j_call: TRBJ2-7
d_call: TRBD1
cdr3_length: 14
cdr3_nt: TGTGCCATCAGTGACACGGACAGGGGCTACGAGCAGTACTTC
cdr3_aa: CAISDTDRGYEQYF

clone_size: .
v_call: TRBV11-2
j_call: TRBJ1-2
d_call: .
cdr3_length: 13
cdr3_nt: TGTGCCAGCAGCTCACGAGTGACAGGCGGCTACACCTTC
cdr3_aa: CASSSRVTGGYTF

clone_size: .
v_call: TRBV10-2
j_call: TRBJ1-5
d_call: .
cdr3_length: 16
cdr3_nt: TGCGCCAGCAGTGAGTTAGGGGGAGCCCGCAATCAGCCCCAGCATTTT
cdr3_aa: CASSELGGARNQPQHF

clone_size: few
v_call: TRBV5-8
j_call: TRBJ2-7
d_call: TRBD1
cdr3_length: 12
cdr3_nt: TGTGCCAGCAGCTTTAGGACAGGGAGAGGGTACTTC
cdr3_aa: CASSFRTGRGYF

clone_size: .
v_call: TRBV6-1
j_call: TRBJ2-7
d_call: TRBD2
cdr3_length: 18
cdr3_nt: TGTGCCAGCAGTGTGTGGGGGCTAGCGGGGGACAGCTCCTACGAGCAGTACTTC
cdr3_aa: CASSVWGLAGDSSYEQYF

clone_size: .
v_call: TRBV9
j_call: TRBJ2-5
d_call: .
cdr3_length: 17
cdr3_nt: TGTGCCAGCAGCGTAGCTGGACGGGGTGCGTACCAAGAGACCCAGTACTTC
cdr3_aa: CASSVAGRGAYQETQYF

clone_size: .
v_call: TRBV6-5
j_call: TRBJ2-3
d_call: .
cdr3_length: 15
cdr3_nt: TGTGCCAGCAGCCAAAACGGGATAAGTACAGATACGCAGTATTTT
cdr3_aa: CASSQNGISTDTQYF

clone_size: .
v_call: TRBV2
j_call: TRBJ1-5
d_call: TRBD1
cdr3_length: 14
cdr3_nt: TGTGCCAGCAGACTGACAGGGCCCTTTCAGCCCCAGCATTTT
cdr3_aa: CASRLTGPFQPQHF

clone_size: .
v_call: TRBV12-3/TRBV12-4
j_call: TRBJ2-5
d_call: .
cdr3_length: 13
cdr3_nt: TGTGCCAGCAGTCCCCTTGGAGCGGAGACCCAGTACTTC
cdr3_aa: CASSPLGAETQYF

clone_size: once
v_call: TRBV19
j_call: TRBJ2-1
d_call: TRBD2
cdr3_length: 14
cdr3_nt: TGTGCCAGTAGCCGAGCGGGGGGGCGCAATGAGCAGTTCTTC
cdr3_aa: CASSRAGGRNEQFF

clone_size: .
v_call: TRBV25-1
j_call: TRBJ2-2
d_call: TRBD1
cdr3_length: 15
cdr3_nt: TGTGCCAGCAGGAGGACAGGAGCAGACACCGGGGAGCTGTTTTTT
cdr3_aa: CASRRTGADTGELFF

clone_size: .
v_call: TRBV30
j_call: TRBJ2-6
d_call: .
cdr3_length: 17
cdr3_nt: TGTGCCTGGAGTGTAAGTGGGCACTTCTCTGGGGCCAACGTCCTGACTTTC
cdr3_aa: CAWSVSGHFSGANVLTF

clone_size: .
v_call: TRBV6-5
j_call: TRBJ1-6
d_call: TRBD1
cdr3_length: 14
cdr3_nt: TGTGCCAGCAGCAGCAGGGGGTATAATTCACCCCTCCACTTT
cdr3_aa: CASSSRGYNSPLHF

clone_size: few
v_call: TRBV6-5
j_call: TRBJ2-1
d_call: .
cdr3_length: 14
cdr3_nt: TGTGCCAGCACGTTGGACAGATACAACAATGAGCAGTTCTTC
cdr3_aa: CASTLDRYNNEQFF

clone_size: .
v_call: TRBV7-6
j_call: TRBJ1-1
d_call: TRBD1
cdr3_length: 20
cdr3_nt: TGTGCCAGCAGCTTAGGCTCTACCCTCGGACAGGGCAGGGTGAACACTGAAGCTTTCTTT
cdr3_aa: CASSLGSTLGQGRVNTEAFF

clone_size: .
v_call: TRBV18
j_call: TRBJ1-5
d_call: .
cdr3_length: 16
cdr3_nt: TGTGCCAGCTCACCACAATTGGGGGAGGGCAATCAGCCCCAGCATTTT
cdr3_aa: CASSPQLGEGNQPQHF

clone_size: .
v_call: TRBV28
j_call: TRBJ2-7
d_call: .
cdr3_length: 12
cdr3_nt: TGTGCCAGCAGTCTTGGAGGGGGCGAGAGGTACTTC
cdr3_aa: CASSLGGGERYF

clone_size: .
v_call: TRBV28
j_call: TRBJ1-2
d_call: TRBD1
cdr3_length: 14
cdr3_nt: TGTGCCAGCCTCCTAACAGGGGCCAACTATGGCTACACCTTC
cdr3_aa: CASLLTGANYGYTF

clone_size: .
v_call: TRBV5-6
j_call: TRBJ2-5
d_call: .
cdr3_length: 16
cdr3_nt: TGTGCCAGCAGCTTGGCTTGGACAGCAATCCAAGAGACCCAGTACTTC
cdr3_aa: CASSLAWTAIQETQYF

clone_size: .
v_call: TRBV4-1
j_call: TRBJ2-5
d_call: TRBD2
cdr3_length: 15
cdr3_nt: TGCGCCAGCAGCCAAGATGGGAGGGAACGAGAGACCCAGTACTTC
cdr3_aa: CASSQDGRERETQYF

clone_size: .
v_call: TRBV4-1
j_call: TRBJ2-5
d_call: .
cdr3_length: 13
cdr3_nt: TGCGCCAGCAGCCAAGATGGAGGGCAGACCCAGTACTTC
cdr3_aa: CASSQDGGQTQYF

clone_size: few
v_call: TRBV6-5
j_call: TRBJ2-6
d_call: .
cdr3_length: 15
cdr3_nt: TGTGCCAGCAGTTACTCCCGCTCTGGGGCCAACGTCCTGACTTTC
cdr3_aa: CASSYSRSGANVLTF

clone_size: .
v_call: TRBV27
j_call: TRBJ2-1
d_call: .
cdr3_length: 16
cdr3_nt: TGTGCCAGCAGTTGGGGAGGGGGACCCTTGACCGGGACGCTGTTCTTC
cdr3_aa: CASSWGGGPLTGTLFF

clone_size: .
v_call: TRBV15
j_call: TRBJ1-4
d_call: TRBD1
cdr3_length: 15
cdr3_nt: TGTGCCACCAGCCCAAAGACAGGGGTTGATGAAAAACTGTTTTTT
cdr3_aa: CATSPKTGVDEKLFF

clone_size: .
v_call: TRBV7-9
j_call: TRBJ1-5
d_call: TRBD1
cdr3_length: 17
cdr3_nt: TGTGCCAGCAGCTTAGCGACAGGGGCCCCTGGCAGTCAGCCCCAGCATTTT
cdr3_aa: CASSLATGAPGSQPQHF

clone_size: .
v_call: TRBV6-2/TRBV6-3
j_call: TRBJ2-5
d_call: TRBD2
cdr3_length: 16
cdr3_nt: TGTGCCAGCAGTTTCCTAGCGGGGAGTTCCCGGGAGACCCAGTACTTC
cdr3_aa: CASSFLAGSSRETQYF

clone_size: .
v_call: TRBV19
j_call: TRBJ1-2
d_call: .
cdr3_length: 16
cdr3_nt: TGTGCCAGTAGCAAAGGACAGTTGGATGAAAACTATGGCTACACCTTC
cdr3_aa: CASSKGQLDENYGYTF

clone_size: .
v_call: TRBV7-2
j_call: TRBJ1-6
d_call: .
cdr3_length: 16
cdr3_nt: TGTGCCAGCAGCTTAGCGCAGGGCAGGGTAGTTTCACCCCTCCACTTT
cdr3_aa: CASSLAQGRVVSPLHF

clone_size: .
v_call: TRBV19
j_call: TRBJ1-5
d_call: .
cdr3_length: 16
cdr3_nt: TGTGCCAGTAGTATCTCCCAGGGAACGAGGAATCAGCCCCAGCATTTT
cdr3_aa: CASSISQGTRNQPQHF

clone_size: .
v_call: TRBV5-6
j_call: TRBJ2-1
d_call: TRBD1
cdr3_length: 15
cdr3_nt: TGTGCCAGCAGCTTGGCGGGACAGGGGAGAAACGAGCAGTTCTTC
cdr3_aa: CASSLAGQGRNEQFF

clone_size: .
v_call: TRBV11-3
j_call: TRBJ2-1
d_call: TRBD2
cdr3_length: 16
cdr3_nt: TGTGCCAGCAGCGTAGGACTAGCGGGAGTTTGGGATGAGCAGTTCTTC
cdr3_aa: CASSVGLAGVWDEQFF

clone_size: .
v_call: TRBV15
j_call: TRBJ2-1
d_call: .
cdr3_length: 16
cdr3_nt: TGTGCCACCAGCAGAGACTCCGGGAGTACCCACAATGAGCAGTTCTTC
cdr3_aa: CATSRDSGSTHNEQFF

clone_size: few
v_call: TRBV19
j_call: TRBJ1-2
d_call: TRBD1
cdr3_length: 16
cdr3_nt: TGTGCCAGTAGTACAAGACAGGGGGTGACAACTTATGGCTACACCTTC
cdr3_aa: CASSTRQGVTTYGYTF

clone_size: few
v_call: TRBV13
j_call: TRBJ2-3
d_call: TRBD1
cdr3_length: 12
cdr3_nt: TGTGCCAGCAGCCGTGAACAGGGGGCGGAGTATTTT
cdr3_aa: CASSREQGAEYF

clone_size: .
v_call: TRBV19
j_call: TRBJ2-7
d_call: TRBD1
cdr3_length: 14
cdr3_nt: TGTGCCAGTAGTATTGGACAGGGGGCTTACGAGCAGTACTTC
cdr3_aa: CASSIGQGAYEQYF

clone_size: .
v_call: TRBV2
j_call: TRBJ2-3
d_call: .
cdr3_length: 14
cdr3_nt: TGTGCCAGCAGTGAAGCTCGGGGGAGAGGTACGCAGTATTTT
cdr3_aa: CASSEARGRGTQYF

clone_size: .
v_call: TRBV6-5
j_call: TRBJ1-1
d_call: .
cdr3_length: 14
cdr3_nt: TGTGCCAGCTCCAGGGATGGGATGAACACTGAAGCTTTCTTT
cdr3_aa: CASSRDGMNTEAFF